A single sample is the source of the 14 T cell receptor beta chains below, sequenced in a study of shared T cell receptors in the human thymus. TCRdb's copy holds only in-frame clones and misses some; the assay was immunoSEQ multiplex PCR. The data hold roughly 700,000 clones, with around 89% observed a single time. These data were also reused for a study on human thymus T cells.

Sequenced material: thymocytes. These receptors were collected from a boy less than two years old with a congenital heart defect.

This clone was detected a few times. This chain links TRBV7-2 with TRBJ2-3, with D perhaps matching TRBD1 (5 bases). Trimming shortened V by 4 bases and J by 4 bases, and 6 bases separated the two germline ends. This CDR3 spans 12 amino acids. Germline V gene sequence: CDR1 SGHTA, CDR2 FQGNSA. CDR3 DNA: TGTGCCAGCAGCTCAGGGTCAGATACGCAGTATTTT. It codes for CASSSGSDTQYF. The full variable domain, rest sourced from reference TRBV7-2 and TRBJ2-3, is GAGVSQSPSNKVTEKGKDVELRCDPISGHTALYWYRQSLGQGLEFLIYFQGNSAPDKSGLPSDRFSAERTGGSVSTLTIQRTQQEDSAVYLCASSSGSDTQYFGPGTRLTVL.

This clone has only one observation. V is TRBV6-5 and J is TRBJ1-1; a possible D gene is TRBD1 (5 bases). CDR1 MNHEY and CDR2 SVGAGI come from the germline V gene. V was cut by 5 bases and J by 5 bases, with 12 bases left in between. The CDR3 has 13 residues. The CDR3 nucleotides are TGTGCCAGCAGTCCAGTTACAGGTACTGAAGCTTTCTTT. Its protein is CASSPVTGTEAFF.

The chain joins TRBV4-3 to TRBJ2-7, with D possibly TRBD2 on 5 matching bases. CDR3 length: 13 amino acids. V was cut by 6 bases and J by 4 bases, with 13 bases left in between. Germline V CDR1 and CDR2: LGHNA, YSLEER. CDR3 in DNA: TGCGCCAGCAGTGGGCGGCGGGCTTACGAGCAGTACTTC. Translation: CASSGRRAYEQYF.

J is TRBJ2-7 and V is TRBV2, with D tentatively TRBD1 (5 bases). From germline, CDR1 is SNHLY and CDR2 FYNNEI. The CDR3 is 15 amino acids. With 10 bases removed from V and 0 bases from J, the gap between germline ends came to 19 bases. The CDR3 spells CATRTGDYSSYEQYF. The DNA for the CDR3 is TGTGCCACTAGAACAGGCGATTATAGCTCCTACGAGCAGTACTTC.

The DNA for the CDR3 is TGTGCCAGCAGCTCCCCGGGACAGGGTCCCTACGAGCAGTACTTC. The encoded protein is CASSSPGQGPYEQYF. The V and J genes are TRBV7-6 and TRBJ2-7; 9 nucleotides align to TRBD1. Unmatched junction bases numbered 6, after V lost 4 bases and J lost 2 bases. Looked up from germline, CDR1 is SGHVS and CDR2 is FNYEAQ. The CDR3 is 15 residues long.

The rearrangement links TRBV19 to TRBJ1-2; D is perhaps TRBD1 (5 bases). The length of the CDR3 is 14 residues. The V end was cut by 6 bases, the J end by 4 bases, with 15 bases between. The germline V gene encodes CDR1 LNHDA and CDR2 SQIVND (reference sequence). CDR3 sequence reads: CASSIRYRRYGYTF. CDR3 in DNA: TGTGCCAGTAGCATCCGGTACAGGCGCTATGGCTACACCTTC.

This chain links TRBV4-2 with TRBJ2-1; possible D gene TRBD2, 6 bases. This CDR3 has 15 amino acids. CDR1 is LGHNA, CDR2 YNFKEQ, per germline. The V gene lost 0 bases and the J gene lost 10 bases, with 16 bases spanning the gap. The CDR3 sequence: CASSQEVWLASEQFF. The CDR3 DNA reads as TGTGCCAGCAGCCAAGAGGTTTGGCTAGCGAGCGAGCAGTTCTTC.

The chain links TRBV14 to TRBJ2-7; D ambiguous. Germline CDR1 is SGHDN and CDR2 is FVKESK. This CDR3 is 15 amino acids long. The V end was cut by 4 bases, the J end by 3 bases, with 16 bases between. The CDR3 DNA is TGTGCCAGCAGCCCGGCCTCTACCCTAGACTACGAGCAGTACTTC. Translated: CASSPASTLDYEQYF.

V gene TRBV14 combines with J gene TRBJ1-2, with D unresolved. Germline-derived CDR1 and CDR2 are SGHDN and FVKESK. The germline V and J ends were trimmed by 4 bases and 2 bases, with 2 bases remaining between them. This CDR3 is 11 amino acids long. In DNA form, the CDR3 reads TGTGCCAGCAGCCTAAACTATGGCTACACCTTC. It yields the protein CASSLNYGYTF.

V is TRBV28 and J is TRBJ2-7; D is perhaps TRBD1 (5 bases). The germline V and J ends were trimmed by 3 bases and 5 bases, with 20 bases remaining between them. This CDR3 spans 16 amino acids. Germline V gives CDR1 MDHEN, CDR2 SYDVKM. CDR3 residues: CASSLGPIRARNEQYF. Written as DNA, the CDR3 is TGTGCCAGCAGTTTGGGGCCTATCAGGGCGAGGAACGAGCAGTACTTC.

The chain recombines TRBV18 with TRBJ1-2, with TRBD1 as a possible D gene (5 bases). The CDR3 sequence is 14 residues long. Germline V gives CDR1 KGHSH, CDR2 LQKENI. The V gene lost 4 bases and the J gene lost 4 bases, with 13 bases spanning the gap. CDR3 DNA: TGTGCCAGCTCACGGCCACAGGCGACCTATGGCTACACCTTC. The encoded protein is CASSRPQATYGYTF.

This chain uses TRBV5-1 with TRBJ2-5, with a tentative D call TRBD1 (6 bases). The CDR3 totals 15 residues. Germline CDR1 SGHRS, CDR2 YFSETQ. Trimming cost V 1 base and J 3 bases, with 13 bases left between them. In DNA form, the CDR3 reads TGCGCCAGCAGCTTGCGTTCAGGGGATAAAGAGACCCAGTACTTC. Translation gives CASSLRSGDKETQYF. Variable domain in full (rest from reference TRBV5-1 and TRBJ2-5): KAGVTQTPRYLIKTRGQQVTLSCSPISGHRSVSWYQQTPGQGLQFLFEYFSETQRNKGNFPGRFSGRQFSNSRSEMNVSTLELGDSALYLCASSLRSGDKETQYFGPGTRLLVL.

This clone came up a few times. The chain links TRBV5-4 to TRBJ1-1, with 7 bases matching TRBD1. Germline V CDR1 and CDR2: SGHNT, YYREEE (reference sequence). The CDR3 loop spans 13 amino acids. The V and J ends lost 4 bases and 3 bases, in that order; junction bases with no gene match: 3. The CDR3 loop reads CASSTGTDTEAFF. DNA of the CDR3: TGTGCCAGCAGCACCGGGACAGACACTGAAGCTTTCTTT.

On this clone itself: Distinct nucleotide sequences in the sample also encode this CDR3. V is TRBV5-4 and J is TRBJ2-7; TRBD1 matches 10 bases. In germline, CDR1 is SGHNT, CDR2 YYREEE (reference sequence). This CDR3 region has 14 residues. The V segment lost 4 bases and the J segment 2 bases; nucleotides outside the gene matches: 3. The CDR3 loop reads CASSPGQGAYEQYF. The CDR3 nucleotides read TGTGCCAGCAGCCCCGGACAGGGGGCCTACGAGCAGTACTTC.